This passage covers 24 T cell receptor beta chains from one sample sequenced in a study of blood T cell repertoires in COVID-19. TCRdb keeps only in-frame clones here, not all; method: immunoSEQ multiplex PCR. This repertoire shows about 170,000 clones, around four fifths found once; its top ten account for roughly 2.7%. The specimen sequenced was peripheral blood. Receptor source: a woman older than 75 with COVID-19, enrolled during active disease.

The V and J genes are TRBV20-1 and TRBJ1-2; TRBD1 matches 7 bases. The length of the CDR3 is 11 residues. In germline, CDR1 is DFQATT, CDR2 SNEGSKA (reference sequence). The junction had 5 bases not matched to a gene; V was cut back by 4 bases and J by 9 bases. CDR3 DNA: TGCAGTGCTACCAGGGGGACGAGCTACACCTTC. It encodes CSATRGTSYTF.

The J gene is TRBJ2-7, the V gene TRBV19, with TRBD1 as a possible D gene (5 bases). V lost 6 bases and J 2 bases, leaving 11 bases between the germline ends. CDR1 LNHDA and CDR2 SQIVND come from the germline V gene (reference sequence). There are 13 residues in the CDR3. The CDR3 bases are TGTGCCAGTAGCCGACTGGACACCTACGAGCAGTACTTC. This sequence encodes CASSRLDTYEQYF.

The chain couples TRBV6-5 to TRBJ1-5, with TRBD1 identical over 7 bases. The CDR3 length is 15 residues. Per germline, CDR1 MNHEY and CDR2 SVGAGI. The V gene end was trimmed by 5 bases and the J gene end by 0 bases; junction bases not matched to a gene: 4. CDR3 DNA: TGTGCCAGCAGTCCTGACAGGGATAGCAATCAGCCCCAGCATTTT. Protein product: CASSPDRDSNQPQHF.

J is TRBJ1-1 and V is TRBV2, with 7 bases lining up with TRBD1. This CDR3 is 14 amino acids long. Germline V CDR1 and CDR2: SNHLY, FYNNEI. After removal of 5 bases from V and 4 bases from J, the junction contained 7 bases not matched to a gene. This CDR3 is CASSRQGRTTEAFF. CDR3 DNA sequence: TGTGCCAGCAGTCGACAGGGTAGGACCACTGAAGCTTTCTTT. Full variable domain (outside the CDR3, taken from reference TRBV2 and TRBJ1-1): EPEVTQTPSHQVTQMGQEVILRCVPISNHLYFYWYRQILGQKVEFLVSFYNNEISEKSEIFDDQFSVERPDGSNFTLKIRSTKLEDSAMYFCASSRQGRTTEAFFGQGTRLTVV.

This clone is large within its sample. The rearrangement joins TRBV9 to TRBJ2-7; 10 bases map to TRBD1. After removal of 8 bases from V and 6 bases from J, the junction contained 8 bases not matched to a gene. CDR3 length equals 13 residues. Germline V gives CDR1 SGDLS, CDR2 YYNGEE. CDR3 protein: CASTPGQGFEQYF. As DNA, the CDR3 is TGTGCCAGTACACCGGGACAGGGGTTCGAGCAGTACTTC.

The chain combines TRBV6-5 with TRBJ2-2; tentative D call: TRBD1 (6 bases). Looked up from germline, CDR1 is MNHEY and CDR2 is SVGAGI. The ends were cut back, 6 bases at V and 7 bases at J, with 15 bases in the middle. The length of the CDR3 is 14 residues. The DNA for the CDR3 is TGTGCCAGCAGCCCCCCAGGGGTCGACGGGGAGCTGTTTTTT. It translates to CASSPPGVDGELFF.

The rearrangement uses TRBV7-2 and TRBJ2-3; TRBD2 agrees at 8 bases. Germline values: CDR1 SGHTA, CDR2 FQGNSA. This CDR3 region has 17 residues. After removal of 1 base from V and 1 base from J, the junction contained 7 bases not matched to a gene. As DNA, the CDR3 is TGTGCCAGCAGCTTAGACCCAGCGGGAGTGGGCACAGATACGCAGTATTTT. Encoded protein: CASSLDPAGVGTDTQYF. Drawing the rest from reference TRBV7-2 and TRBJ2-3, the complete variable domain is GAGVSQSPSNKVTEKGKDVELRCDPISGHTALYWYRQSLGQGLEFLIYFQGNSAPDKSGLPSDRFSAERTGGSVSTLTIQRTQQEDSAVYLCASSLDPAGVGTDTQYFGPGTRLTVL.

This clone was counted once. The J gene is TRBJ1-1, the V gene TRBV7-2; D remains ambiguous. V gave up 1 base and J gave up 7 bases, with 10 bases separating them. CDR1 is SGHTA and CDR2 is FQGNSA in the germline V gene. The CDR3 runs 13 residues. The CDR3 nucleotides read TGTGCCAGCAGCTTAGTCACGCTCGGTGAAGCTTTCTTT. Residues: CASSLVTLGEAFF.

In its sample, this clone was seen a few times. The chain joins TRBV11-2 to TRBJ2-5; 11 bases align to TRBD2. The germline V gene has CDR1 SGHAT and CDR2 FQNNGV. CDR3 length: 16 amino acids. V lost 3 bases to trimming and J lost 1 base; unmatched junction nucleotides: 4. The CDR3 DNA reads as TGTGCCAGCAGCTTCTGGACTAGCGGGCCCCAAGAGACCCAGTACTTC. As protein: CASSFWTSGPQETQYF.

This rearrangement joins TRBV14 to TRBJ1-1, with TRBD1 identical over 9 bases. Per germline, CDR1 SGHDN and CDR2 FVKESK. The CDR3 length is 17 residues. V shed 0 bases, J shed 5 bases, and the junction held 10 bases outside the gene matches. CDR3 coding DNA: TGTGCCAGCAGCCAAGATCGCCACAGGGGGCTGAGTACTGAAGCTTTCTTT. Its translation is CASSQDRHRGLSTEAFF.

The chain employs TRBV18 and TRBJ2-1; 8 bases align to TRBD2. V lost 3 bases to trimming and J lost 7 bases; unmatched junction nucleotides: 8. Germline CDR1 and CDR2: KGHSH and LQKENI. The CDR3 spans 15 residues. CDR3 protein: CASSPTGGAPNEQFF. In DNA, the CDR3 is TGTGCCAGCTCACCCACCGGGGGGGCTCCAAATGAGCAGTTCTTC.

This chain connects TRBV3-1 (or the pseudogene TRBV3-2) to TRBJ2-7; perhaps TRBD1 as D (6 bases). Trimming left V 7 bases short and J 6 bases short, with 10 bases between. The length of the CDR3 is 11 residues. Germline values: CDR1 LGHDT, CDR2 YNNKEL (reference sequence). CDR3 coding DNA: TGTGCCAGCACTGGGGGCGGCGAGCAGTACTTC. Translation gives CASTGGGEQYF.

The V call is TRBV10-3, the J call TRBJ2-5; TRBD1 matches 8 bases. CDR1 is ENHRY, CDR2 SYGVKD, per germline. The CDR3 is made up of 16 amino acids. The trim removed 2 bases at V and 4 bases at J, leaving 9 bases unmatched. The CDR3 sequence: CAISEPGQGAGETQYF. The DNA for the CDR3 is TGTGCCATCAGTGAGCCGGGGCAGGGGGCCGGAGAGACCCAGTACTTC.

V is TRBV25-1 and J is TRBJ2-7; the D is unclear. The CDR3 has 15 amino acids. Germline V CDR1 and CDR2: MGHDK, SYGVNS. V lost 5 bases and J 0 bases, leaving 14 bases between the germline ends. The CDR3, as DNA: TGTGCCAGCAGTAATGCGGAGCCTAGCTCCTACGAGCAGTACTTC. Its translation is CASSNAEPSSYEQYF.

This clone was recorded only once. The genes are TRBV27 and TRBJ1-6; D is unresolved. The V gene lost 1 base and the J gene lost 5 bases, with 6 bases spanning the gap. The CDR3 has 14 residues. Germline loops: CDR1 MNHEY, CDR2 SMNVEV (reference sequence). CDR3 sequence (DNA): TGTGCCAGCAGTTTATGGGCTGATAATTCACCCCTCCACTTT. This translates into CASSLWADNSPLHF.

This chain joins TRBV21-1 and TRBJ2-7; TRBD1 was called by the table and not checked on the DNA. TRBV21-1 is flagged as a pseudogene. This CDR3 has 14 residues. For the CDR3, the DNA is TGTGCCAGCAGCGGGGAAGGGGAAACGTACGAGCAGTACTTC. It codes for CASSGEGETYEQYF.

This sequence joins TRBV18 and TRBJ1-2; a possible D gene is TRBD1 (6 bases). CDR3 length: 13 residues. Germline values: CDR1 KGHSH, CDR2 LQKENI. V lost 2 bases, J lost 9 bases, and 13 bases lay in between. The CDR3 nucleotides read TGTGCCAGCTCACCAGACCGGGACAAGAGCTACACCTTC. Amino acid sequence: CASSPDRDKSYTF.

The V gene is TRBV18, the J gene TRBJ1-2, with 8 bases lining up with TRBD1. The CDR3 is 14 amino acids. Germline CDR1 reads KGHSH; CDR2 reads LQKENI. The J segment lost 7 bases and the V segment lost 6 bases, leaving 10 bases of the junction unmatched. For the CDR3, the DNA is TGTGCCAGCTCTCAAGCACAGGGGGAACTTGGCTACACCTTC. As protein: CASSQAQGELGYTF.

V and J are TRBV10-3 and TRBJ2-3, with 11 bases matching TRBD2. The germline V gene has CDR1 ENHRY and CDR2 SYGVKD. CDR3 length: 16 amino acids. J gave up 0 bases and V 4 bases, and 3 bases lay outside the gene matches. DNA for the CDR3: TGTGCCATCAGTGGACTAGCGGGGAGTAGCACAGATACGCAGTATTTT. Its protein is CAISGLAGSSTDTQYF.

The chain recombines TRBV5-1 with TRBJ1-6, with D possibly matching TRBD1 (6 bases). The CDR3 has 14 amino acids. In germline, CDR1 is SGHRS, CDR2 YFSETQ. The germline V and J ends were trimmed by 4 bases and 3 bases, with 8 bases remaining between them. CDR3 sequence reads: CASSTGFYNSPLHF. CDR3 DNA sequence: TGCGCCAGCAGCACAGGGTTCTATAATTCACCCCTCCACTTT.

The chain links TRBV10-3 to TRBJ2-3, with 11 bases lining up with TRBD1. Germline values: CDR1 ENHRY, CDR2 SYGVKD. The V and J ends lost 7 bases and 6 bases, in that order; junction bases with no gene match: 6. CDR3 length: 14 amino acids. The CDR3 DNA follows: TGTGCCATCACCCGGACAGGGGGCAGGGATACGCAGTATTTT. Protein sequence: CAITRTGGRDTQYF.

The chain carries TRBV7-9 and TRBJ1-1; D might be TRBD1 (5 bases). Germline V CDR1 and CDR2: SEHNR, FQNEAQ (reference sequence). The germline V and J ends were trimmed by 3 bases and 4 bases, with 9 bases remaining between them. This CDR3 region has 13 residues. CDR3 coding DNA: TGTGCCAGCAGCTTCAGGGACTTCACTGAAGCTTTCTTT. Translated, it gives CASSFRDFTEAFF.

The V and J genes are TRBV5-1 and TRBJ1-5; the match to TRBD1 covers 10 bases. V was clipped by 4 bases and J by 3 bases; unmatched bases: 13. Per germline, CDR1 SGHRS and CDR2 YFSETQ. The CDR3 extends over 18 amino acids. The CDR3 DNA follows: TGCGCCAGCAGCCCTTTCCCGACAGGGGGCCCCCTCAATCAGCCCCAGCATTTT. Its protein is CASSPFPTGGPLNQPQHF.

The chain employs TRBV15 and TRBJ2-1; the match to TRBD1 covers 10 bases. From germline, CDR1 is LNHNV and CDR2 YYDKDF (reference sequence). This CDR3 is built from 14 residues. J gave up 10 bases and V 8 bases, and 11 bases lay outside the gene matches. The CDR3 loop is CATVRDRGVGEQFF. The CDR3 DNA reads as TGTGCCACCGTGCGGGACAGGGGAGTGGGGGAGCAGTTCTTC.